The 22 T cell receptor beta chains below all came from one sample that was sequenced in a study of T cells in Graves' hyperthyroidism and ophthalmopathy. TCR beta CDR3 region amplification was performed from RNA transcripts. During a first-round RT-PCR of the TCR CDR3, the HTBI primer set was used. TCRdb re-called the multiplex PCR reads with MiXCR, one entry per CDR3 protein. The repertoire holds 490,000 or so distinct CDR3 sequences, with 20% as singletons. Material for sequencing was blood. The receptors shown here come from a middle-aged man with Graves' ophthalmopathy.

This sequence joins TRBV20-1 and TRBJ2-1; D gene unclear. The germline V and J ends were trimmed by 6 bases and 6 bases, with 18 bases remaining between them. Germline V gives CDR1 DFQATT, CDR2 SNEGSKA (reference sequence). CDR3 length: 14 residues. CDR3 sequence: CSASYHERRNEQFF. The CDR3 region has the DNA TGCAGTGCCTCATACCACGAGCGTCGCAATGAGCAGTTCTTC.

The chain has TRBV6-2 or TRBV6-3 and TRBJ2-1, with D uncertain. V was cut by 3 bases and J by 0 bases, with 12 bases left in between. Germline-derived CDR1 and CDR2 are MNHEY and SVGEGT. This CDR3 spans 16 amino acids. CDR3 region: CASSYRSKDSYNEQFF. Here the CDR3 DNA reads TGTGCCAGCAGTTATCGGTCGAAGGACTCCTACAATGAGCAGTTCTTC.

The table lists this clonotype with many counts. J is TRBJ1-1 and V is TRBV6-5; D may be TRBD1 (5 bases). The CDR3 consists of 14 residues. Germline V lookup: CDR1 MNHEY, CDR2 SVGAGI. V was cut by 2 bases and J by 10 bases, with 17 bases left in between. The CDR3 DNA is TGTGCCAGCAGTTACGGGGGAGGAGGAGAGCTAGCTTTCTTT. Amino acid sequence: CASSYGGGGELAFF.

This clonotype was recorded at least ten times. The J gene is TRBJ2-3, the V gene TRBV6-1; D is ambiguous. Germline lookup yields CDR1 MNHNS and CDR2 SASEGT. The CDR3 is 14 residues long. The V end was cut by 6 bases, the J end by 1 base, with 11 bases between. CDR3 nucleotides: TGTGCCAGCAGAAAACCGGGTCGCACAGATACGCAGTATTTT. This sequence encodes CASRKPGRTDTQYF.

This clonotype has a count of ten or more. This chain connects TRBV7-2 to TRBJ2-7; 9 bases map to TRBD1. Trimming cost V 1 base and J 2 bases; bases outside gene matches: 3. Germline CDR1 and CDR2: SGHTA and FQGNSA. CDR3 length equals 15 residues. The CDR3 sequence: CASSLGQGGTYEQYF. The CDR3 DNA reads TGTGCCAGCAGCTTAGGACAGGGGGGAACCTACGAGCAGTACTTC.

The CDR3 DNA sequence: TGTGCCAGCAGCCAAGGGACCCCCTTCCGGGGGCAGGGATCCTACGAGCAGTACTTC. Amino acids: CASSQGTPFRGQGSYEQYF. This chain connects TRBV14 to TRBJ2-7; tentatively, D is TRBD1 or TRBD2 (6 bases each). The CDR3 contains 19 residues. V dropped 1 base and J dropped 1 base, with 23 bases sitting between them. CDR1 SGHDN and CDR2 FVKESK come from the germline V gene.

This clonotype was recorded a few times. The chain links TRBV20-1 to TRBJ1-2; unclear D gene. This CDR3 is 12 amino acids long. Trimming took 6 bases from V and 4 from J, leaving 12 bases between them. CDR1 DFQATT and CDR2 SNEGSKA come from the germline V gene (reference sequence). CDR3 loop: CSAPESSYGYTF. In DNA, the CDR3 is TGCAGTGCCCCCGAGAGCAGCTATGGCTACACCTTC.

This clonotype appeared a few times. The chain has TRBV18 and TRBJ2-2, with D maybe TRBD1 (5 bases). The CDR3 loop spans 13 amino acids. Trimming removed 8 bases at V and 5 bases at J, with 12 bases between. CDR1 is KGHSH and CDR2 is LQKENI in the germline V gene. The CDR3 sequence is CASALTVTGELFF. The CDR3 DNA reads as TGTGCCAGCGCCTTGACAGTTACCGGGGAGCTGTTTTTT. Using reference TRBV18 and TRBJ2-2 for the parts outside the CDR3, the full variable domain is NAGVMQNPRHLVRRRGQEARLRCSPMKGHSHVYWYRQLPEEGLKFMVYLQKENIIDESGMPKERFSAEFPKEGPSILRIQQVVRGDSAAYFCASALTVTGELFFGEGSRLTVL.

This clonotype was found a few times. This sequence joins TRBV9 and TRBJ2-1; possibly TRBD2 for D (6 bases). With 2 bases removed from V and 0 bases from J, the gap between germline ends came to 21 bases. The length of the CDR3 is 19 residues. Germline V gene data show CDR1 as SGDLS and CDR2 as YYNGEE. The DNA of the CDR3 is TGTGCCAGCAGCGTTCGCTCCGGGCTTGGGGGGAGCTCCTACAATGAGCAGTTCTTC. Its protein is CASSVRSGLGGSSYNEQFF.

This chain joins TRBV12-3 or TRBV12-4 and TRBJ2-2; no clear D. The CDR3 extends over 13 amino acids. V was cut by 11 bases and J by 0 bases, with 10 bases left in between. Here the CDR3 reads CAARPANTGELFF. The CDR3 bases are TGTGCCGCACGCCCCGCGAACACCGGGGAGCTGTTTTTT.

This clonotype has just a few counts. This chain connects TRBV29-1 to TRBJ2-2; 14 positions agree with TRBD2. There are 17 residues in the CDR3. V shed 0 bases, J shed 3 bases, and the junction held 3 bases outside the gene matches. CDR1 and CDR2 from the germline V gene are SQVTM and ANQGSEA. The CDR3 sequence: CSVEDGGLAGDTGELFF. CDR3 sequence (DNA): TGCAGCGTTGAAGATGGGGGACTAGCGGGGGACACCGGGGAGCTGTTTTTT.

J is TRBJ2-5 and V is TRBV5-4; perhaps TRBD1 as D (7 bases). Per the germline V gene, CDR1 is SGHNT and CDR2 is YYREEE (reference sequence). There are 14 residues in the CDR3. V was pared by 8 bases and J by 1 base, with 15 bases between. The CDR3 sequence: CASSQGGGQETQYF. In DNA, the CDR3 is TGTGCCAGTTCCCAGGGGGGAGGCCAAGAGACCCAGTACTTC.

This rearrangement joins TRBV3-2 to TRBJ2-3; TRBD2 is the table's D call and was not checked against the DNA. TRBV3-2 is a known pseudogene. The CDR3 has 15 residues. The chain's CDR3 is CASWRLAGATDTQYF. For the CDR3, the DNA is TGTGCCAGCTGGAGACTAGCGGGCGCCACAGATACGCAGTATTTT.

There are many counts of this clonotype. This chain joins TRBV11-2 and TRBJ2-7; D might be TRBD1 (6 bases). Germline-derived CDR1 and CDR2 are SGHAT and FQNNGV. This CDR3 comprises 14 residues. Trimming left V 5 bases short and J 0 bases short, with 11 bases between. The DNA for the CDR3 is TGTGCCAGCAGCCCCCAGGGGCCCTCCTACGAGCAGTACTTC. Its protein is CASSPQGPSYEQYF.

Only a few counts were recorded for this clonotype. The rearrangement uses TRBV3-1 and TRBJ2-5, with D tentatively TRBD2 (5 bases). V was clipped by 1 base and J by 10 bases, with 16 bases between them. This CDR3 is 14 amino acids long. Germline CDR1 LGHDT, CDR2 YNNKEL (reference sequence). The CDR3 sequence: CASSQGPGVYYQYF. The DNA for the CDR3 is TGTGCCAGCAGCCAAGGTCCCGGGGTCTACTACCAGTACTTC.

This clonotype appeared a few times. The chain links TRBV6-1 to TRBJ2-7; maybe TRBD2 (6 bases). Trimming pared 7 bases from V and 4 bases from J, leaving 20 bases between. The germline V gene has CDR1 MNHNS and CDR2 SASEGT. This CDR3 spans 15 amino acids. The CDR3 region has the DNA TGTGCCAGCAAACCCATCTCGCGGAGGGCGTACGAGCAGTACTTC. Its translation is CASKPISRRAYEQYF.

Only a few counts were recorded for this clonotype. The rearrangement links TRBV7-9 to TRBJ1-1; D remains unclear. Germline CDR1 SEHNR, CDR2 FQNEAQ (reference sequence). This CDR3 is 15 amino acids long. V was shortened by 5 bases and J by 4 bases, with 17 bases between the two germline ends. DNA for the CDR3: TGTGCCAGCAGCCCGACGGAGCCGTCCGGCACTGAAGCTTTCTTT. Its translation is CASSPTEPSGTEAFF.

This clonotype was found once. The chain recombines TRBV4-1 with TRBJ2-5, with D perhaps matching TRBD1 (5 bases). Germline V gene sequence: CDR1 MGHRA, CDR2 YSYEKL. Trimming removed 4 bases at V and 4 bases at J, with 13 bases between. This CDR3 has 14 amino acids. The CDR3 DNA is TGCGCCAGCAGCCCGCTCCCTAGGGGAGAGACCCAGTACTTC. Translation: CASSPLPRGETQYF.

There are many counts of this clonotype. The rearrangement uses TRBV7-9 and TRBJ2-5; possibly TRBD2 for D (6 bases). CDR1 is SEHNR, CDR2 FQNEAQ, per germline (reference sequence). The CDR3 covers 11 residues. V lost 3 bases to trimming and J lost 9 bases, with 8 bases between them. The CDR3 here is CASSFTGAQYF. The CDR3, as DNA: TGTGCCAGCAGCTTTACGGGAGCCCAGTACTTC.

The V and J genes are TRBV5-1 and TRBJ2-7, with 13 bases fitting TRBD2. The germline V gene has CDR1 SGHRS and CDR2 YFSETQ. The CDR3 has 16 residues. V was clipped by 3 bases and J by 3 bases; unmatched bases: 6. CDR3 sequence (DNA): TGCGCCAGCAGCTCCGGACTAGCGGGAGTTTTCTACGAGCAGTACTTC. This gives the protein CASSSGLAGVFYEQYF. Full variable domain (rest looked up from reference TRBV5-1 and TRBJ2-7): KAGVTQTPRYLIKTRGQQVTLSCSPISGHRSVSWYQQTPGQGLQFLFEYFSETQRNKGNFPGRFSGRQFSNSRSEMNVSTLELGDSALYLCASSSGLAGVFYEQYFGPGTRLTVT.

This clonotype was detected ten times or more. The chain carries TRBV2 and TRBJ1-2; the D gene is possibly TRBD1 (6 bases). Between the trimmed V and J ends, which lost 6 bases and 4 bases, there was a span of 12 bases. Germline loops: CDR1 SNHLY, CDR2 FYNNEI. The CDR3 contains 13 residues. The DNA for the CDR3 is TGTGCCAGCAGGGGGGGCGCTTTCTATGGCTACACCTTC. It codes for CASRGGAFYGYTF.

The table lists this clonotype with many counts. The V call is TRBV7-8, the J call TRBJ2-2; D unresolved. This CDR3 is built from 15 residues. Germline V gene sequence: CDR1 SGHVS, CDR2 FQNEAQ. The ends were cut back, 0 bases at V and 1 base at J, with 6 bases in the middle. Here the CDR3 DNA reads TGTGCCAGCAGCTTAGCGCAAGGGAACACCGGGGAGCTGTTTTTT. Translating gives CASSLAQGNTGELFF.